This TCR beta chain was sequenced for a study of blood T cell repertoires in COVID-19. Background on the study: The United States, Italy and Spain supplied acute and convalescent COVID-19 samples. The cDNA or gDNA used as material had been derived from T cells, B-cell-depleted T cells, or PBMCs.

Original processing notes: Amplification from reference gene primers served as the basis for estimated nucleated cell counts. Produced via immunoSEQ multiplex PCR; TCRdb's table is partial and in-frame only. The V and J calls and clone size come from that table; D and trimming were worked out from the DNA. In the table there are some 130,000 clones, 88% of which are singletons. The CDR3 length is 16 residues. Germline lookup yields CDR1 KGHDR and CDR2 SFDVKD. The V gene end was trimmed by 4 bases and the J gene end by 9 bases; junction bases not matched to a gene: 11. Sequenced: peripheral blood. This receptor was obtained from a man between 50 and 59 years old with acute or convalescent COVID-19. The chain couples TRBV24-1 to TRBJ1-5; 10 positions match TRBD1. CDR3 sequence reads: CATSDSRQGAVPPQHF. For the CDR3, the DNA is TGTGCCACCAGTGACAGCAGACAGGGGGCGGTTCCGCCCCAGCATTTT.